The T cell receptor (beta chain) under discussion was sequenced for a study of CXCR3-negative and CXCR3-positive naive CD8 T cells. Per CD8+ T cell subset, triplicate sorts of some 300,000 cells each were done. UMI-labeled TRB cDNA libraries were prepared by 5' RACE. TCRdb re-called the 5' RACE reads, yielding one record per CDR3 amino acid sequence without DNA. This listing includes 150,000 or so distinct CDR3 sequences. Findings and limits, study-wide: CXCR3-positive naive cells carried more hydrophobic TRB CDR3s than CXCR3-negative naive cells did.

The CDR3 runs to 19 residues. The germline V gene encodes CDR1 MGHDK and CDR2 SYGVNS. As to this clonotype: Its matching antigen is unknown.

This TCR was recovered from a human donor in good health. Some clones in this sample may be carry-over from other donors' samples. The sequenced material came from naive CXCR3+ CD8+ T cells from blood. Subset specified: CD45RO-CCR7+CD27+CD95- naive CD8+ T cells expressing CXCR3 (TNR3+). The chain links TRBV25-1 to TRBJ2-1; TCRdb indicates TRBD2, and absent DNA this call remains unverified. This CDR3 reads CASSEYRTSGSPSGNEQFF.